What follows are 20 T cell receptor beta chains derived from one specimen sequenced in a study of shared clonotypes between healthy human individuals. Method: immunoSEQ multiplex PCR; TCRdb's copy keeps in-frame clones and lacks some. The sample has millions of clones; about 95% are singletons. Terminally differentiated effector memory CD45RA+ cells were left out of the naive CD8 fraction, which was CD45RO-negative and positively selected for CCR7. Sequenced material: naive CD8+ T cells sorted from blood. These receptors were obtained from a man in his late teens or twenties in good health.

This clone was detected only a few times. This rearrangement joins TRBV4-1 to TRBJ1-5; D uncertain. The CDR3 runs to 15 residues. V shed 3 bases and J shed 3 bases, with 12 bases lying between them. Germline CDR1 MGHRA, CDR2 YSYEKL. The CDR3 DNA sequence: TGCGCCAGCAGCCAGAGTCAGAGTCACAATCAGCCCCAGCATTTT. Protein sequence: CASSQSQSHNQPQHF.

The chain uses TRBV6-5 and TRBJ2-5; the D gene is possibly TRBD1 (5 bases). V was trimmed by 1 base and J by 4 bases, leaving 7 bases between them. The length of the CDR3 is 13 residues. CDR1 is MNHEY, CDR2 SVGAGI, per germline. The CDR3 loop is CASSYYDRETQYF. CDR3 DNA sequence: TGTGCCAGCAGTTACTACGACAGAGAGACCCAGTACTTC.

The V and J genes are TRBV27 and TRBJ2-7; tentatively, D is TRBD1 or TRBD2 (5 bases each). The V end was cut by 3 bases, the J end by 0 bases, with 18 bases between. There are 17 residues in the CDR3. Germline V gene lookup returns CDR1 MNHEY and CDR2 SMNVEV (reference sequence). The CDR3: CASSLGPGAQRSYEQYF. The DNA for the CDR3 is TGTGCCAGCAGTTTGGGCCCCGGGGCACAACGCTCCTACGAGCAGTACTTC.

The sample holds one count of this clone. This chain connects TRBV11-2 to TRBJ2-7; tentative D call: TRBD1 (6 bases). CDR1 and CDR2 from the germline V gene are SGHAT and FQNNGV. The CDR3 runs 14 residues. V lost 7 bases and J 3 bases, leaving 16 bases between the germline ends. The CDR3 reads CASNRGTGFYEQYF. CDR3 bases: TGTGCCAGCAACCGGGGAACAGGGTTCTACGAGCAGTACTTC. Based on the CDR3 plus reference TRBV11-2 and TRBJ2-7, the full variable domain is EAGVAQSPRYKIIEKRQSVAFWCNPISGHATLYWYQQILGQGPKLLIQFQNNGVVDDSQLPKDRFSAERLKGVDSTLKIQPAKLEDSAVYLCASNRGTGFYEQYFGPGTRLTVT.

The J gene is TRBJ2-7, the V gene TRBV14; D ambiguous. Germline CDR1 reads SGHDN; CDR2 reads FVKESK. This CDR3 is 13 amino acids long. V was pared by 5 bases and J by 3 bases, with 11 bases between. CDR3 sequence reads: CASSLLQSYEQYF. In nucleotides, the CDR3 is TGTGCCAGCAGCTTACTACAGAGCTACGAGCAGTACTTC.

The chain carries TRBV4-3 and TRBJ1-1, with no clear D. Between the trimmed V and J ends, which lost 1 base and 4 bases, there was a span of 7 bases. Germline CDR1 is LGHNA and CDR2 is YSLEER. The CDR3 sequence is 13 residues long. CDR3 bases: TGCGCCAGCAGCCAAGGGCCGCTCACTGAAGCTTTCTTT. The encoded protein is CASSQGPLTEAFF.

The rearrangement uses TRBV29-1 and TRBJ2-5; 7 bases fit TRBD1. The CDR3 is made up of 12 amino acids. With V trimmed by 7 bases and J by 1 base, 3 bases remained unmatched. Looked up from germline, CDR1 is SQVTM and CDR2 is ANQGSEA. The CDR3 DNA reads as TGCAGCGCGGACAGGAGCCAAGAGACCCAGTACTTC. Amino acid sequence: CSADRSQETQYF.

This clone was recorded only once. The CDR3: CASSVVPREDTEAFF. The CDR3 DNA sequence: TGTGCCAGCAGCGTAGTACCCAGGGAGGACACTGAAGCTTTCTTT. This chain joins TRBV9 and TRBJ1-1; D might be TRBD1 (5 bases). This CDR3 is 15 amino acids long. Germline V gene sequence: CDR1 SGDLS, CDR2 YYNGEE. V was cut by 0 bases and J by 3 bases, with 12 bases left in between.

This chain joins TRBV9 and TRBJ2-3, with 8 positions matching TRBD2. This CDR3 spans 16 amino acids. Trimming at V came to 4 bases and at J to 0 bases, leaving 7 bases not matched to a gene. Germline CDR1 reads SGDLS; CDR2 reads YYNGEE. CDR3 loop: CASSTWTSKSTDTQYF. CDR3 DNA sequence: TGTGCCAGCAGCACCTGGACTAGCAAAAGCACAGATACGCAGTATTTT.

V and J are TRBV28 and TRBJ2-7; D possibly corresponds to TRBD2 (6 bases). This CDR3 comprises 14 residues. Trimming cost V 2 bases and J 6 bases, with 14 bases left between them. CDR1 is MDHEN, CDR2 SYDVKM, per germline. CDR3 loop: CASSLVGGAAEQYF. CDR3 nucleotides: TGTGCCAGCAGTTTAGTGGGCGGGGCAGCCGAGCAGTACTTC.

This chain links TRBV5-8 with TRBJ2-3, with 9 bases identical to TRBD2. Germline CDR1 reads SGHTS; CDR2 reads YDEGEE. Trimming at V came to 4 bases and at J to 0 bases, leaving 6 bases not matched to a gene. The CDR3 extends over 16 amino acids. CDR3: CASSAGGTPSTDTQYF. CDR3 sequence (DNA): TGTGCCAGCAGCGCGGGAGGGACCCCTAGCACAGATACGCAGTATTTT.

This chain uses TRBV30 with TRBJ2-3, with 8 bases identical to TRBD2. V shed 4 bases and J 5 bases; nucleotides not matched to a gene: 8. The CDR3 runs to 14 residues. Germline V CDR1 and CDR2: GTSNPN, SVGIG (reference sequence). The CDR3 DNA follows: TGTGCCTGGACCAGCGGGGGAATGGGAGATACGCAGTATTTT. Translated: CAWTSGGMGDTQYF.

DNA for the CDR3: TGTGCCAGCTCACCCGGACAGGGGGCGGGGGCTGAAGCTTTCTTT. Translation gives CASSPGQGAGAEAFF. The chain links TRBV18 to TRBJ1-1, with 11 bases aligning to TRBD1. Germline V gene lookup returns CDR1 KGHSH and CDR2 LQKENI. The CDR3 has 15 amino acids. J was trimmed by 6 bases and V by 3 bases; bases with no gene match: 6.

The J gene is TRBJ2-3, the V gene TRBV5-1, with 10 bases lining up with TRBD2. The ends lost 4 bases at V and 1 base at J; junction bases unmatched: 6. Germline V CDR1 and CDR2: SGHRS, YFSETQ. The CDR3 contains 16 residues. CDR3 amino acids: CASSASLAGRTDTQYF. CDR3 DNA: TGCGCCAGCAGCGCCTCACTAGCGGGACGCACAGATACGCAGTATTTT.

The chain has TRBV4-1 and TRBJ1-3; D is perhaps TRBD1 (6 bases). Germline V lookup: CDR1 MGHRA, CDR2 YSYEKL. V shed 0 bases and J shed 4 bases, with 10 bases lying between them. The CDR3 is 15 residues long. CDR3 bases: TGCGCCAGCAGCCAAGATAACAGGGAAGGAAACACCATATATTTT. It is translated as CASSQDNREGNTIYF.

V is TRBV29-1 and J is TRBJ1-5; TRBD1 matches at 11 bases. CDR3 size: 14 residues. The V gene's germline CDR1 is SQVTM and CDR2 ANQGSEA. The CDR3 is CTERRGQGDQPQHF. The CDR3 nucleotides are TGCACCGAAAGAAGGGGACAGGGGGATCAGCCCCAGCATTTT. Based on the CDR3 plus reference TRBV29-1 and TRBJ1-5, the full variable domain is SAVISQKPSRDICQRGTSLTIQCQVDSQVTMMFWYRQQPGQSLTLIATANQGSEATYESGFVIDKFPISRPNLTFSTLTVSNMSPEDSSIYLCTERRGQGDQPQHFGDGTRLSIL.

The chain is built from TRBV9 and TRBJ2-2; D is uncertain. The CDR3 covers 14 residues. V lost 4 bases to trimming and J lost 7 bases, with 14 bases between them. Germline CDR1 and CDR2: SGDLS and YYNGEE. Here the CDR3 DNA reads TGTGCCAGCAGCCCCCCGGTAGGGCTCGGGGAGCTGTTTTTT. The encoded protein is CASSPPVGLGELFF. Full variable domain (rest looked up from reference TRBV9 and TRBJ2-2): DSGVTQTPKHLITATGQRVTLRCSPRSGDLSVYWYQQSLDQGLQFLIQYYNGEERAKGNILERFSAQQFPDLHSELNLSSLELGDSALYFCASSPPVGLGELFFGEGSRLTVL.

The count of this clone is one. V gene TRBV7-6 combines with J gene TRBJ1-1; no clear D. V lost 5 bases and J 6 bases, leaving 13 bases between the germline ends. Germline loops: CDR1 SGHVS, CDR2 FNYEAQ. The length of the CDR3 is 13 residues. CDR3 sequence: CASSPSGSAEAFF. The DNA for the CDR3 is TGTGCCAGCAGCCCCAGTGGGTCAGCTGAAGCTTTCTTT.

V and J are TRBV11-2 and TRBJ1-2; perhaps TRBD1 as D (5 bases). V was shortened by 0 bases and J by 5 bases, with 13 bases between the two germline ends. CDR3 length: 15 amino acids. CDR1 SGHAT and CDR2 FQNNGV come from the germline V gene. CDR3 loop: CASSLDDSEGYGYTF. The CDR3 nucleotides read TGTGCCAGCAGCTTAGATGACAGCGAAGGATATGGCTACACCTTC.

This clone was recorded once. The chain is built from TRBV6-6 and TRBJ2-7, with D unresolved. Germline V gives CDR1 MNHNY, CDR2 SVGAGI (reference sequence). Trimming removed 6 bases from V and 2 bases from J, with 5 bases in between. This CDR3 spans 11 amino acids. This CDR3 is CASRETYEQYF. CDR3 nucleotides: TGTGCCAGCAGGGAAACCTACGAGCAGTACTTC.